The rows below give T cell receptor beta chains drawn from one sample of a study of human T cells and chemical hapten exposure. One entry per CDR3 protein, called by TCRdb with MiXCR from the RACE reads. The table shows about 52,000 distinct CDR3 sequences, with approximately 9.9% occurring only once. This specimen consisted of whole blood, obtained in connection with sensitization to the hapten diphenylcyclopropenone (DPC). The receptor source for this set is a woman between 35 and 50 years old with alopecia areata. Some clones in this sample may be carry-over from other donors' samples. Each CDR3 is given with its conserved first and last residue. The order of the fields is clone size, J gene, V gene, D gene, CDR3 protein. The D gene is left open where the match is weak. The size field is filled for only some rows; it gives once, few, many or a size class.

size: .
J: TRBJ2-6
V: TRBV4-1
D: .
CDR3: CASSQGGFGSSGANVLTF

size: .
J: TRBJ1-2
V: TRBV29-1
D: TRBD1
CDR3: CSVEAGAGGPYGYTF

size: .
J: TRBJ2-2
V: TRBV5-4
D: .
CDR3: CASSFGQGTNTGELFF

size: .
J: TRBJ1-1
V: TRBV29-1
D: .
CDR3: CSVRTKVPEAFF

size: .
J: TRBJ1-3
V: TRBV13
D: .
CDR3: CASSRGPGNTIYF

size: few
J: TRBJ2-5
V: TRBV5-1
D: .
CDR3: CASSLGEFQETQYF

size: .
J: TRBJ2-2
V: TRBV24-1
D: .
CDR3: CATSDYGVGTEELFF

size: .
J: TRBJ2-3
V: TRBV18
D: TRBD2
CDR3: CASSPPGAGLTDTQYF

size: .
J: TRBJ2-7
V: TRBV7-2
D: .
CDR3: CASSLAWDPGYEQYF

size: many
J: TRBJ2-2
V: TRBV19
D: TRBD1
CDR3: CASSSLGTDTGELFF

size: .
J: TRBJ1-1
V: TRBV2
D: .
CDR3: CASSRGVEAFF

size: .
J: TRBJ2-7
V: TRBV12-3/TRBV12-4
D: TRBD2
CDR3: CASRGAGPRGEQYF

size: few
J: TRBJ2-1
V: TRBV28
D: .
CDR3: CASSSPPGLQFF

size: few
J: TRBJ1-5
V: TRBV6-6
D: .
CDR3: CASTNPGPTSNQPQHF

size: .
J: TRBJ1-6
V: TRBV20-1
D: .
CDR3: CSAVRARNSPLHF

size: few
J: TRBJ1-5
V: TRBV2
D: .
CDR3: CASSEVRHSQSQHF

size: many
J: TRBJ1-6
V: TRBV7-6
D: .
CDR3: CASSRLPLNSPLHF

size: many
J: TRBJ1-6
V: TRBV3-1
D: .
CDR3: CATRSAGNNSPLHF

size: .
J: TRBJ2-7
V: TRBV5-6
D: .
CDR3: CASSPQGLMSEQYF

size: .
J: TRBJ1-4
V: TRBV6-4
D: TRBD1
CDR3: CATSPDRESGKLFF

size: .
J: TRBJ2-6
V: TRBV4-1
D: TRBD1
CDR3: CASSQVTPGTGVAGSGANVLTF

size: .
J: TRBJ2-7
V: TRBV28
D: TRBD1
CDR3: CASSTGGYEQYF

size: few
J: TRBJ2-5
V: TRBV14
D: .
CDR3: CASSQGEGRRKTQYF

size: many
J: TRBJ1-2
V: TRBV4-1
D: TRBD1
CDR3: CASSQGQTTTSGYTF

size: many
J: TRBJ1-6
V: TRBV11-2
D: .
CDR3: CASSLMRSPLHF

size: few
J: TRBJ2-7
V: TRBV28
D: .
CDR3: CASRSRIYEQYF

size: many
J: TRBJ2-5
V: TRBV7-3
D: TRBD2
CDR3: CASSLKAGAVETQYF

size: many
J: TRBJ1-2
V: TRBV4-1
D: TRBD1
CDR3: CAAGTGTYGYTF

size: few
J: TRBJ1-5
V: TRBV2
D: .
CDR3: CASRDLNQPQHF

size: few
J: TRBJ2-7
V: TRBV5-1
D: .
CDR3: CASSWRDTGTFYEQYF

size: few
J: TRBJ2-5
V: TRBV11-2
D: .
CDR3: CASSSETQETQYF

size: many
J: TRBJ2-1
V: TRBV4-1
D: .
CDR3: CASSLIPGPYSYNEQFF

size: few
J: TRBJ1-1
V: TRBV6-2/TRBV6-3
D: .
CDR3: CASNLVMGVRAFF

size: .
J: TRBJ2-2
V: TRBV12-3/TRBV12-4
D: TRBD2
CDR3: CASSFPPLAGGRSTGELFF

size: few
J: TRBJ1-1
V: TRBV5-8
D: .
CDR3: CASSLWEGERTEAFF

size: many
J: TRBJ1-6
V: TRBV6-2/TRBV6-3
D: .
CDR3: CASSSRENSPLHF

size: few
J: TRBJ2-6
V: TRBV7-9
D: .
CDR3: CASSPPERRPSSGANVLTF

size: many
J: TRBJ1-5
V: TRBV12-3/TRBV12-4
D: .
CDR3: CASSFGQPQHF

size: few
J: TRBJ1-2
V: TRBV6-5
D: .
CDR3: CASRETGSNYGYTF

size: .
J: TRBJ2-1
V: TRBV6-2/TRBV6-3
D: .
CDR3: CASSLLGDEQFF

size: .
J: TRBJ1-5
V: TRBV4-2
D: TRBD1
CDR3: CASSQPADRGHFQPQHF

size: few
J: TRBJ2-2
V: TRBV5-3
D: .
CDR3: CARRLRAATGELFF

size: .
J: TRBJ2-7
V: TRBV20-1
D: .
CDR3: CSALPGSYEQYF

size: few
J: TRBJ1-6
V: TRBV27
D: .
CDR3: CASSSPQGTAYNSPLHF

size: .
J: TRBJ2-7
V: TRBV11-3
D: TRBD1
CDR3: CASSPRQGSSEQYF

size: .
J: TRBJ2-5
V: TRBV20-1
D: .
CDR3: CSARDTPARVQYF

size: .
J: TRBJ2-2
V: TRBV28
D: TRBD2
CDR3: CASSSRLAGDTGELFF

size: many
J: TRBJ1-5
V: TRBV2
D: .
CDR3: CASSEAGSRPQHF

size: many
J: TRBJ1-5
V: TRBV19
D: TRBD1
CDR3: CASTDRTEPQHF

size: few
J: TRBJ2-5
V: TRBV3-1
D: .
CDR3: CASSQVSETQYF